The 13 T cell receptor beta chains listed next were all sequenced from one sample in a study of blood T cell repertoires in COVID-19. Assay: immunoSEQ multiplex PCR; the TCRdb copy retains only in-frame clones and omits some. The table records about 250,000 clones, approximately 80% of them present only once. Sample: peripheral blood. All receptors derive from a man older than 75 with acute or convalescent COVID-19.

The CDR3 spells CASSPGTSGFNEQFF. CDR3 bases: TGTGCCAGTAGCCCCGGGACTAGCGGCTTTAATGAGCAGTTCTTC. This chain joins TRBV19 and TRBJ2-1; 11 nucleotides line up with TRBD2. J lost 7 bases, V lost 6 bases, and 8 bases had no gene match. Germline V gene sequence: CDR1 LNHDA, CDR2 SQIVND (reference sequence). The CDR3 totals 15 residues.

CDR3 region: CASSLRHGAQETQYF. CDR3 bases: TGTGCCAGCAGCTTGAGGCACGGAGCCCAAGAGACCCAGTACTTC. V gene TRBV7-3 combines with J gene TRBJ2-5; no firm D call. CDR1 SGHTA and CDR2 FQGTGA come from the germline V gene. Trimming pared 3 bases from V and 1 base from J, leaving 12 bases between. This CDR3 has 15 amino acids.

CDR3 amino acids: CASSARGTSYEQYF. In DNA, the CDR3 is TGTGCCAGCAGTGCCCGGGGGACCTCCTACGAGCAGTACTTC. This chain uses TRBV5-8 with TRBJ2-7; TRBD2 might be the D (6 bases). CDR1 SGHTS and CDR2 YDEGEE come from the germline V gene. V was shortened by 5 bases and J by 0 bases, with 12 bases between the two germline ends. This CDR3 has 14 residues.

The rearrangement links TRBV29-1 to TRBJ1-1; a weak D match, TRBD1 (6 bases). V lost 6 bases and J lost 0, with 11 bases in between. CDR1 SQVTM and CDR2 ANQGSEA come from the germline V gene. The length of the CDR3 is 13 residues. The CDR3 spells CSVWTDMNTEAFF. CDR3 coding DNA: TGCAGCGTCTGGACAGACATGAACACTGAAGCTTTCTTT.

This chain connects TRBV5-1 to TRBJ2-5; D ambiguous. Germline CDR1 and CDR2: SGHRS and YFSETQ. The CDR3 sequence is 12 residues long. V lost 3 bases and J 9 bases, leaving 12 bases between the germline ends. For the CDR3, the DNA is TGCGCCAGCAGCTCCTCCCCCCCGGCCCAGTACTTC. It is translated as CASSSSPPAQYF.

The rearrangement links TRBV7-9 to TRBJ2-7; 7 nucleotides align to TRBD1. The germline gives CDR1 SEHNR, CDR2 FQNEAQ (reference sequence). This CDR3 is 15 amino acids long. Trimming removed 2 bases from V and 5 bases from J; junction bases left unmatched: 9. The CDR3 sequence is CASSLRYDRDHEQYF. In DNA, the CDR3 is TGTGCCAGCAGCTTAAGGTACGACAGGGACCACGAGCAGTACTTC.

The V and J genes are TRBV3-1 (or the pseudogene TRBV3-2) and TRBJ1-2, with TRBD1 matching over 9 bases. V was clipped by 4 bases and J by 3 bases; unmatched bases: 3. CDR3 size: 14 residues. Germline V CDR1 and CDR2: LGHDT, YNNKEL (reference sequence). CDR3 region: CASSPRTGDYGYTF. CDR3 bases: TGTGCCAGCAGCCCCCGGACAGGGGACTATGGCTACACCTTC.

The chain joins TRBV5-6 to TRBJ2-1; TRBD1 matches 8 bases. Germline CDR1 is SGHDT and CDR2 is YYEEEE. CDR3 length: 15 amino acids. Losses at the gene ends were 1 base for V and 0 bases for J; bases not matched to a gene: 0. CDR3 amino acids: CASSLTGGSYNEQFF. CDR3 bases: TGTGCCAGCAGCTTGACAGGGGGCTCCTACAATGAGCAGTTCTTC.

The CDR3 here is CASSVPGQGHYEQYF. Here the CDR3 DNA reads TGTGCCAGCTCTGTACCGGGACAGGGGCACTACGAGCAGTACTTC. The V gene is TRBV18, the J gene TRBJ2-7; 10 bases match TRBD1. The CDR3 runs 15 residues. V shed 6 bases and J 3 bases; nucleotides not matched to a gene: 8. CDR1 and CDR2 (germline): KGHSH, LQKENI.

This chain links TRBV6-5 with TRBJ1-1; 7 nucleotides line up with TRBD1. Germline CDR1 MNHEY, CDR2 SVGAGI. Unmatched junction bases numbered 8, after V lost 7 bases and J lost 0 bases. This CDR3 has 15 residues. DNA for the CDR3: TGTGCCAGCATTTTAGGACAGGCAATGAACACTGAAGCTTTCTTT. Its protein is CASILGQAMNTEAFF.

The chain couples TRBV2 to TRBJ2-1, with a possible D match to TRBD2 (5 bases). The CDR3 has 14 residues. From germline, CDR1 is SNHLY and CDR2 FYNNEI. Trimming removed 8 bases at V and 5 bases at J, with 16 bases between. CDR3 bases: TGTGCCAGCCTGATGAGGGCTGGGAACAATGAGCAGTTCTTC. Protein product: CASLMRAGNNEQFF.

The chain combines TRBV18 with TRBJ1-1; 10 bases map to TRBD1. Germline assignment: CDR1 KGHSH and CDR2 LQKENI. The length of the CDR3 is 16 residues. Trimming took 6 bases from V and 3 from J; bases not matched to a gene: 10. For the CDR3, the DNA is TGTGCCAGCTCCCCCCCGGGACAGGGGACGCACACTGAAGCTTTCTTT. Protein: CASSPPGQGTHTEAFF.

The chain combines TRBV30 with TRBJ2-2; 8 positions agree with TRBD1. There are 13 residues in the CDR3. Germline CDR1 is GTSNPN and CDR2 is SVGIG (reference sequence). V gave up 4 bases and J gave up 6 bases; unmatched junction bases: 4. The CDR3 DNA reads TGTGCCTGGACCAGGGGGCGGGCCGGGGAGCTGTTTTTT. Protein product: CAWTRGRAGELFF.